This T cell receptor beta chain came from a study of shared T cell receptors in the human thymus. TCRdb's copy holds only in-frame clones and misses some; the assay was immunoSEQ multiplex PCR. The sample holds over 450,000 clones; around three quarters are singletons and the top ten take less than 0.015%. The CDR3 has 12 amino acids. V gave up 1 base and J gave up 4 bases, with 5 bases separating them. Germline CDR1 and CDR2: SGHTS and YDEGEE. These data were also reused for a study on human thymus T cells.

The rearrangement links TRBV5-8 to TRBJ1-1, with D possibly matching TRBD1 (5 bases). Sequencing used thymocytes. The source is a boy younger than two with a congenital heart defect. The CDR3: CASSLRGTEAFF. DNA of the CDR3: TGTGCCAGCAGCTTGAGGGGCACTGAAGCTTTCTTT.